Sequencing of this T cell receptor (beta chain) was carried out in a study of T cell repertoires in cytomegalovirus infection. The wider study: Carrying CMV and the relevant HLA type showed in public TCR beta signatures.

At least ten counts were recorded for this clonotype. The target antigen is unknown. From germline, CDR1 is SGHVS and CDR2 FQNEAQ. The CDR3 contains 14 residues. The V end lost 5 bases, the J end lost 3 bases, and 11 bases lay between the germline ends. TCRdb re-analysed the reads in MiXCR, keeping a single row per CDR3 protein. The repertoire includes some 800,000 distinct CDR3 sequences, approximately 32% of them detected once, and 13% sits in the top ten. The sequence derives from a human donor in good health (CMV status not recorded). Some clones in this sample may be carry-over from other donors' samples. Here the sequenced sample was cultured CD8+ T cells from PBMCs, taken from culture after CMV antigen stimulation. The chain links TRBV7-8 to TRBJ1-3; tentatively, D is TRBD1 (5 bases). This chain's CDR3 is CASSLGGNGNTIYF. The DNA of the CDR3 is TGTGCCAGCAGCCTCGGGGGGAATGGAAACACCATATATTTT.